This entry lists 21 T cell receptor beta chains sequenced from one sample in a study of technical replicates of blood from a handful of donors. Libraries were prepared by immunoSEQ multiplex PCR; TCRdb keeps only in-frame clonotypes and omits some of them. The sample holds about 70,000 clones, approximately 94% seen once. The sequencing sample was made of T cells isolated from PBMCs. Receptors were obtained from a human donor in good health.

The gene calls are TRBV7-2 and TRBJ2-4, with TRBD2 matching over 8 bases. In germline, CDR1 is SGHTA, CDR2 FQGNSA. This CDR3 comprises 13 residues. The junction had 4 bases not matched to a gene; V was cut back by 4 bases and J by 8 bases. The CDR3 region is CASSSRRGDIQYF. CDR3 nucleotides: TGTGCCAGCAGCTCCCGGCGGGGGGACATTCAGTACTTC.

The V call is TRBV4-1, the J call TRBJ2-7; D perhaps matches TRBD1 (6 bases). Trimming removed 0 bases from V and 2 bases from J, with 11 bases in between. Germline CDR1 is MGHRA and CDR2 is YSYEKL. This CDR3 has 15 amino acids. CDR3 amino acids: CASSQERGQTYEQYF. The DNA of the CDR3 is TGCGCCAGCAGCCAAGAAAGGGGACAAACCTACGAGCAGTACTTC.

This chain joins TRBV20-1 and TRBJ1-3; D is ambiguous. V was trimmed by 3 bases and J by 7 bases, leaving 7 bases between them. Germline loops: CDR1 DFQATT, CDR2 SNEGSKA (reference sequence). The CDR3 consists of 11 residues. The CDR3 bases are TGCAGTGCTAGTACCCGGAACACCATATATTTT. Translated, it gives CSASTRNTIYF.

V is TRBV2 and J is TRBJ2-3; TRBD1 might be the D (5 bases). Trimming pared 4 bases from V and 0 bases from J, leaving 5 bases between. The CDR3 extends over 13 amino acids. Germline CDR1 is SNHLY and CDR2 is FYNNEI. The CDR3 spells CASSGQSTDTQYF. The CDR3 nucleotides are TGTGCCAGCAGTGGACAGAGCACAGATACGCAGTATTTT. The full variable domain, in which reference TRBV2 and TRBJ2-3 provide the parts outside the CDR3, is EPEVTQTPSHQVTQMGQEVILRCVPISNHLYFYWYRQILGQKVEFLVSFYNNEISEKSEIFDDQFSVERPDGSNFTLKIRSTKLEDSAMYFCASSGQSTDTQYFGPGTRLTVL.

The rearrangement uses TRBV30 and TRBJ2-1, with TRBD2 matching 9 bases. Trimming cost V 0 bases and J 4 bases; bases outside gene matches: 10. The CDR3 sequence is 17 residues long. CDR1 and CDR2 (germline): GTSNPN, SVGIG (reference sequence). The CDR3: CAWSVTRVSGSYNEQFF. For the CDR3, the DNA is TGTGCCTGGAGTGTAACCCGGGTTAGCGGGAGTTACAATGAGCAGTTCTTC.

The rearrangement links TRBV28 to TRBJ1-2; perhaps TRBD1 as D (5 bases). The CDR3 consists of 13 residues. Per the germline V gene, CDR1 is MDHEN and CDR2 is SYDVKM. V was shortened by 3 bases and J by 4 bases, with 9 bases between the two germline ends. Here the CDR3 reads CASSFRGFYGYTF. In DNA, the CDR3 is TGTGCCAGCAGTTTTCGGGGGTTCTATGGCTACACCTTC.

The V gene is TRBV9, the J gene TRBJ1-1; 9 positions agree with TRBD1. The CDR3 loop spans 15 amino acids. The germline CDR1 and CDR2 sequences are SGDLS and YYNGEE. V lost 3 bases to trimming and J lost 4 bases; unmatched junction nucleotides: 7. CDR3 region: CASSATGGWGTEAFF. CDR3 nucleotide sequence: TGTGCCAGCAGCGCTACAGGGGGCTGGGGCACTGAAGCTTTCTTT.

This clone was recorded once. The chain employs TRBV9 and TRBJ1-3; a weak D match, TRBD1 (5 bases). This CDR3 has 13 amino acids. Germline lookup yields CDR1 SGDLS and CDR2 YYNGEE. Trimming took 4 bases from V and 8 from J, leaving 13 bases between them. CDR3 sequence reads: CASSPYSRDTIYF. The DNA of the CDR3 is TGTGCCAGCAGCCCATACTCCAGGGACACCATATATTTT.

The chain couples TRBV6-1 to TRBJ2-2, with a tentative D call TRBD2 (6 bases). CDR1 is MNHNS, CDR2 SASEGT, per germline. V lost 1 base to trimming and J lost 8 bases, with 11 bases between them. The CDR3 has 14 amino acids. As DNA, the CDR3 is TGTGCCAGCAGTGAAGTCGGGGGATTAGGGGAGCTGTTTTTT. This codes for CASSEVGGLGELFF.

The chain links TRBV6-6 to TRBJ1-1, with D possibly TRBD1 on 6 matching bases. The germline CDR1 and CDR2 sequences are MNHNY and SVGAGI (reference sequence). The CDR3 has 12 residues. Trimming removed 5 bases from V and 5 bases from J, with 9 bases in between. The CDR3 sequence: CASSLTGTEAFF. For the CDR3, the DNA is TGTGCCAGCAGTCTTACAGGGACTGAAGCTTTCTTT.

V is TRBV6-5 and J is TRBJ1-2, with TRBD1 identical over 9 bases. V shed 6 bases, J shed 9 bases, and the junction held 5 bases outside the gene matches. From germline, CDR1 is MNHEY and CDR2 SVGAGI. The CDR3 totals 12 residues. Here the CDR3 DNA reads TGTGCCAGCAGCATGGGACAGGGCAGCTACACCTTC. Translating gives CASSMGQGSYTF.

The chain couples TRBV7-8 to TRBJ1-2, with D uncertain. This CDR3 is built from 14 residues. In germline, CDR1 is SGHVS, CDR2 FQNEAQ. Deletions cut 4 bases from V and 8 bases from J, with 17 bases between. The CDR3 DNA follows: TGTGCCAGCAGCTCTACCCAAGGAGTGGAGGGCTACACCTTC. Its protein product is CASSSTQGVEGYTF.

The chain combines TRBV9 with TRBJ2-1; 9 bases align to TRBD1. The junction had 3 bases not matched to a gene; V was cut back by 0 bases and J by 5 bases. Germline CDR1 reads SGDLS; CDR2 reads YYNGEE. This CDR3 spans 15 amino acids. CDR3 sequence reads: CASSVVGTGHNEQFF. The DNA of the CDR3 is TGTGCCAGCAGCGTAGTAGGGACAGGGCACAATGAGCAGTTCTTC.

The chain links TRBV6-4 to TRBJ1-2; tentative D call: TRBD1 (5 bases). V dropped 6 bases and J dropped 4 bases, with 15 bases sitting between them. The CDR3 is 14 amino acids. Germline V CDR1 and CDR2: MRHNA, SNTAGT. CDR3 nucleotide sequence: TGTGCCAGCAGCCCCCAAGGGGAACTCTATGGCTACACCTTC. It codes for CASSPQGELYGYTF.

This clone was observed a single time. This chain joins TRBV27 and TRBJ1-5; 9 bases align to TRBD1. V dropped 7 bases and J dropped 5; count of bases not matched to a gene: 9. Germline V gene data show CDR1 as MNHEY and CDR2 as SMNVEV (reference sequence). This CDR3 contains 15 residues. The CDR3 bases are TGTGCCAGCAAGTGGGGGACAGGGCGCGATCAGCCCCAGCATTTT. Translating it yields CASKWGTGRDQPQHF.

J is TRBJ1-2 and V is TRBV18; maybe TRBD1 (6 bases). The CDR3 runs 14 residues. CDR1 is KGHSH, CDR2 LQKENI, per germline. Deletions cut 3 bases from V and 4 bases from J, with 12 bases between. The CDR3 is CASSPLDSFYGYTF. Written as DNA, the CDR3 is TGTGCCAGCTCACCCCTGGACAGCTTCTATGGCTACACCTTC.

The CDR3 sequence is CASSLYVGNTIYF. For the CDR3, the DNA is TGTGCCAGCAGCCTTTATGTAGGAAACACCATATATTTT. The V and J genes are TRBV7-3 and TRBJ1-3; no clear D gene. The CDR3 loop spans 13 amino acids. CDR1 and CDR2 (germline): SGHTA, FQGTGA. V lost 5 bases to trimming and J lost 4 bases, with 9 bases between them.

The chain combines TRBV28 with TRBJ1-5, with 7 bases that match TRBD1. Trimming cost V 10 bases and J 3 bases; bases outside gene matches: 3. The CDR3 loop spans 12 amino acids. Germline V lookup: CDR1 MDHEN, CDR2 SYDVKM. CDR3 coding DNA: TGTGCCATTGGGACAGTCAATCAGCCCCAGCATTTT. This encodes CAIGTVNQPQHF.

This clone was observed a single time. The V and J genes are TRBV2 and TRBJ1-5; D possibly corresponds to TRBD1 (6 bases). V lost 4 bases and J 9 bases, leaving 13 bases between the germline ends. This CDR3 comprises 13 residues. Germline values: CDR1 SNHLY, CDR2 FYNNEI. CDR3 amino acids: CASSGRGYGPQHF. As DNA, the CDR3 is TGTGCCAGCAGTGGCAGGGGTTATGGGCCCCAGCATTTT.

This chain joins TRBV4-3 and TRBJ1-2, with D perhaps TRBD1 (5 bases). Germline loops: CDR1 LGHNA, CDR2 YSLEER. The CDR3 has 15 residues. Trimming pared 0 bases from V and 6 bases from J, leaving 14 bases between. CDR3 DNA: TGCGCCAGCAGCCAAGAGCAGAGACAGTTCGATGGCTACACCTTC. The encoded protein is CASSQEQRQFDGYTF.

The rearrangement links TRBV5-1 to TRBJ2-1, with D possibly matching TRBD2 (6 bases). V dropped 6 bases and J dropped 2 bases, with 9 bases sitting between them. The CDR3 is 13 amino acids. Germline V lookup: CDR1 SGHRS, CDR2 YFSETQ. DNA of the CDR3: TGCGCCAGCACCACTAGCCCCTACAATGAGCAGTTCTTC. It translates to CASTTSPYNEQFF.